The sequence of this T cell receptor (beta chain) was determined in a study of T cells in Graves' hyperthyroidism and ophthalmopathy. TCR beta CDR3 sequences were amplified from RNA transcripts. First-round RT-PCR targeting the TCR CDR3 was performed with the HTBI primer set. Each CDR3 protein is one row after TCRdb ran MiXCR on the multiplex PCR reads. The sample shows 500,000 to 750,000 distinct CDR3 sequences, approximately 44% of them seen only once. The CDR3 has 13 residues. Germline CDR1 and CDR2: ENHRY and SYGVKD. The V end lost 1 base, the J end lost 4 bases, and 5 bases lay between the germline ends.

The J gene is TRBJ1-3, the V gene TRBV10-3; D may be TRBD1 (5 bases). The TCR comes from a woman aged 18-29 years with Graves' hyperthyroidism. Sample: peripheral blood or thyroid tissue (not recorded which). The CDR3 DNA is TGTGCCATCAGTGAGTACAGGGGAAACACCATATATTTT. This gives the protein CAISEYRGNTIYF.